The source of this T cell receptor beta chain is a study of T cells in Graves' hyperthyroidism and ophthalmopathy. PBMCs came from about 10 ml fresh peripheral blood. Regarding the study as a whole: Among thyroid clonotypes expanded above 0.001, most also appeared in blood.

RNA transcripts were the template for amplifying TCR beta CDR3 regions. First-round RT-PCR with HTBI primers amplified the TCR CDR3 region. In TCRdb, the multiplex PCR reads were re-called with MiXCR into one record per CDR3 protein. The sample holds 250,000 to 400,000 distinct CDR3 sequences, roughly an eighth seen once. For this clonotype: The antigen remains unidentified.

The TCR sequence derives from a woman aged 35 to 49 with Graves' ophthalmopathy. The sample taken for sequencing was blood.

The CDR3 DNA follows: TGTGCCAGTAGTATGCTGTACGAGGATACGCAGTATTTT. As protein: CASSMLYEDTQYF. The chain employs TRBV19 and TRBJ2-3; D is uncertain. CDR3 length: 13 amino acids. Germline V lookup: CDR1 LNHDA, CDR2 SQIVND (reference sequence). V lost 3 bases, J lost 6 bases, and 10 bases lay in between.